The sequence of this TCR beta chain was determined in a study of regulatory T cells in long-lasting Graves disease. Both iRepertoire HTBI primers and Arm-PCR of CDR3 regions were used to build the TCR beta libraries. MiXCR, run by TCRdb on the multiplex PCR reads, gives a single entry per CDR3 protein. This sample has a few hundred thousand distinct CDR3 sequences, with 20% to 25% found just once. With respect to this clonotype: Its matching antigen is unknown.

Study-wide results and caveats: The sample size was small, and this may have reduced accuracy. With under 3,500 shared public clonotypes, persistent patients exceeded new patients, who shared over 950.

The V and J ends lost 4 bases and 1 base respectively, with 16 bases between them. Germline V gives CDR1 LNHDA, CDR2 SQIVND (reference sequence). The CDR3 covers 16 residues. Time point defined: persistent/refractory GD, antithyroid drugs over 5 years with positive TRAb. The authors made the TCR library using RNA they extracted from PBMCs. The sequenced sample was peripheral blood mononuclear cells (PBMCs), obtained when the disease was refractory, from a patient treated with antithyroid drugs. This sequence was found in a female donor with Graves disease. The chain is built from TRBV19 and TRBJ1-1, with D unclear. CDR3 sequence reads: CASSTAATLRNTEAFF. DNA for the CDR3: TGTGCCAGTAGTACCGCCGCGACACTAAGGAACACTGAAGCTTTCTTT.